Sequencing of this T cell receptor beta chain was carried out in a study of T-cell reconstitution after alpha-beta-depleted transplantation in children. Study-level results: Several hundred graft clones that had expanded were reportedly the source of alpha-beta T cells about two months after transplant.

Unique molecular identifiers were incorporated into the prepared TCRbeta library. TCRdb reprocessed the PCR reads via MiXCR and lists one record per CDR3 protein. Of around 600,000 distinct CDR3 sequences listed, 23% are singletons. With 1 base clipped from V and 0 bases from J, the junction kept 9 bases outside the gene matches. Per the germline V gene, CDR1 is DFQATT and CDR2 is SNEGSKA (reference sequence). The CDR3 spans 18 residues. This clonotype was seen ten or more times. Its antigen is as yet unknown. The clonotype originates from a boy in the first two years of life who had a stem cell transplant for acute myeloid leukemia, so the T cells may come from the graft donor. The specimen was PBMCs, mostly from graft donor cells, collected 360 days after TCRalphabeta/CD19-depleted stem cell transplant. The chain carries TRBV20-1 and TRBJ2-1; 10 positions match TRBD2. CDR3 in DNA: TGCAGTGCTAGAGGAGGTTATAGCGGGGGGTTCTCCTACAATGAGCAGTTCTTC. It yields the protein CSARGGYSGGFSYNEQFF.